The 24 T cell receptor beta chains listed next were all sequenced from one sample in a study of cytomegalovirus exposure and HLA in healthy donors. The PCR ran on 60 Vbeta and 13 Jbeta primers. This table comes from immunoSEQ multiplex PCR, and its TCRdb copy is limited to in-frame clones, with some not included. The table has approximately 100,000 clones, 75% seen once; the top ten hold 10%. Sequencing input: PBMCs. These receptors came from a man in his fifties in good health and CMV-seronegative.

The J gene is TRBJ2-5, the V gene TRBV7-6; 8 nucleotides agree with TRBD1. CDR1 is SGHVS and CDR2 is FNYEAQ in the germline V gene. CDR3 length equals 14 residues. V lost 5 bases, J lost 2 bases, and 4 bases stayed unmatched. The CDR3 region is CASSLRDRQETQYF. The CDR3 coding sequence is TGTGCCAGCAGCCTCCGGGACAGGCAAGAGACCCAGTACTTC.

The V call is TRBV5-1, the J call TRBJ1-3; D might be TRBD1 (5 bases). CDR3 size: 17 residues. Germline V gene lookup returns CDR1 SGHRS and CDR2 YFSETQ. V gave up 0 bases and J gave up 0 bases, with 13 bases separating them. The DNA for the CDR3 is TGCGCCAGCAGCTTGGTGGGGACTCCCAGCTCTGGAAACACCATATATTTT. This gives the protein CASSLVGTPSSGNTIYF.

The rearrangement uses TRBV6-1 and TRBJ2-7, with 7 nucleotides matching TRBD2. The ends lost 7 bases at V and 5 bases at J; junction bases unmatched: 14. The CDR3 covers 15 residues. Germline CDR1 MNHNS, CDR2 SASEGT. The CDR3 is CASKERGLYRDEQYF. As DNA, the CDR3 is TGTGCCAGCAAAGAGCGGGGTCTTTATAGGGACGAGCAGTACTTC.

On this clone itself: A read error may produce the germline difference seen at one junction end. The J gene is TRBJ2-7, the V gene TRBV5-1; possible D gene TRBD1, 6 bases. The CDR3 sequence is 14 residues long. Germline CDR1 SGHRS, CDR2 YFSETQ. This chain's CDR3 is CASSLGDKQYVQYF. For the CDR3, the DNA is TGCGCCAGCAGCTTGGGGGACAAACAGTACGTGCAGTACTTC.

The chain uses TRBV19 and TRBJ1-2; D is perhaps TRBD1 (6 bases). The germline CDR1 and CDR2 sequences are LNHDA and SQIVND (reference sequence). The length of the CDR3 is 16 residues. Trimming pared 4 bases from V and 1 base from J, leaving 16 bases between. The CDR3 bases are TGTGCCAGTAGTACAGGGCAGGGGAGAATTAACTATGGCTACACCTTC. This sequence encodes CASSTGQGRINYGYTF.

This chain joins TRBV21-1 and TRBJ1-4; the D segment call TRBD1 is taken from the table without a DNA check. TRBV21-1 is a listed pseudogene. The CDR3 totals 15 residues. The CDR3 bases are TGTGCCCTATACGACCGGGACACCGTGAATGAAAAACTGTTTTTT. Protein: CALYDRDTVNEKLFF.

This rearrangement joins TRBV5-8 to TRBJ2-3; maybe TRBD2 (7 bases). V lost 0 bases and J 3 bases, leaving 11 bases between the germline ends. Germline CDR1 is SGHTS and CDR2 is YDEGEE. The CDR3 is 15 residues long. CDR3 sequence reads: CASSLVGGLTDTQYF. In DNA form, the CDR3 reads TGTGCCAGCAGCTTGGTGGGGGGGCTTACAGATACGCAGTATTTT. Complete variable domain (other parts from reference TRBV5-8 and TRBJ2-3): EAGVTQSPTHLIKTRGQQATLRCSPISGHTSVYWYQQALGLGLQFLLWYDEGEERNRGNFPPRFSGRQFPNYSSELNVNALELEDSALYLCASSLVGGLTDTQYFGPGTRLTVL.

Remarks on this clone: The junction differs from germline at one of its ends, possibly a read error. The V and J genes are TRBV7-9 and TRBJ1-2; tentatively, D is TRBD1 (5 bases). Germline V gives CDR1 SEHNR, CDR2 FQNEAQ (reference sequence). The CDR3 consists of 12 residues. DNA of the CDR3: TGTTCCAGCAGCCTAGGGGAGGGCGGCTACACCTTC. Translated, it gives CSSSLGEGGYTF.

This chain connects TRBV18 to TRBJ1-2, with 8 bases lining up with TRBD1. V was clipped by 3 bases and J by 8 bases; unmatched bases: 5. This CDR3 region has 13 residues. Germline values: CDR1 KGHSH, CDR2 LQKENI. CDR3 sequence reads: CASSPRQGMGYTF. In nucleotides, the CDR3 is TGTGCCAGCTCACCGAGACAGGGGATGGGCTACACCTTC. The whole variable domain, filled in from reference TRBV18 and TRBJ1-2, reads NAGVMQNPRHLVRRRGQEARLRCSPMKGHSHVYWYRQLPEEGLKFMVYLQKENIIDESGMPKERFSAEFPKEGPSILRIQQVVRGDSAAYFCASSPRQGMGYTFGSGTRLTVV.

In DNA, the CDR3 is TGTGCCAGCAGCGCCACAGGGATTAACTATGGCTACACCTTC. Protein: CASSATGINYGYTF. V gene TRBV5-5 combines with J gene TRBJ1-2; D might be TRBD1 (6 bases). Per the germline V gene, CDR1 is SGHKS and CDR2 is YYEKEE (reference sequence). V dropped 4 bases and J dropped 1 base, with 11 bases sitting between them. This CDR3 contains 14 residues.

CDR3 sequence: CARRGTPQETQYF. The CDR3, as DNA: TGTGCCAGAAGGGGGACACCTCAAGAGACCCAGTACTTC. The chain is built from TRBV5-3 and TRBJ2-5; possible D gene TRBD1, 6 bases. TRBV5-3 is recorded as an ORF, its role being uncertain. The germline V and J ends were trimmed by 5 bases and 2 bases, with 10 bases remaining between them. The CDR3 sequence is 13 residues long.

The CDR3 is CASSPRRGRYEQYF. The CDR3 DNA follows: TGTGCCAGCAGCCCCCGAAGGGGGCGCTACGAGCAGTACTTC. The gene calls are TRBV6-5 and TRBJ2-7; TRBD1 agrees at 7 bases. J gave up 3 bases and V 6 bases, and 8 bases lay outside the gene matches. Looked up from germline, CDR1 is MNHEY and CDR2 is SVGAGI. The CDR3 length is 14 residues.

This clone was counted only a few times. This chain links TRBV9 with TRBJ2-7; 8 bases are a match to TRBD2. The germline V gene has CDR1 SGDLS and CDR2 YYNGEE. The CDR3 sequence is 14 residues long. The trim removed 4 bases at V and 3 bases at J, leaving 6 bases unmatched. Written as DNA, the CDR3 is TGTGCCAGCAGCCAAACCAGCGGGAGCTACGAGCAGTACTTC. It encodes CASSQTSGSYEQYF.

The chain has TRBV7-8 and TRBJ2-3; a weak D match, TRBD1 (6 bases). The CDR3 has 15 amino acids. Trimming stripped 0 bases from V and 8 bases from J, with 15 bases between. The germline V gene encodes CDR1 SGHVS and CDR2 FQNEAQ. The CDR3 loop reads CASSLAVGGMGTQYF. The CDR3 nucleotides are TGTGCCAGCAGCTTAGCAGTAGGGGGAATGGGTACGCAGTATTTT.

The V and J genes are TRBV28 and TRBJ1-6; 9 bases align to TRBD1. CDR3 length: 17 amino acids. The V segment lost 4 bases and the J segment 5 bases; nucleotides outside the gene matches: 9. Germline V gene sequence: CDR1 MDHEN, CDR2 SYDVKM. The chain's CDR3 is CASSSFSTGGDNSPLHF. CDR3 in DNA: TGTGCCAGCAGTTCATTCTCAACAGGGGGCGATAATTCACCCCTCCACTTT.

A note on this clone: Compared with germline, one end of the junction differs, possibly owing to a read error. CDR3 sequence reads: CSSSLSEEAFF. As DNA, the CDR3 is TGTTCCAGCAGCTTAAGTGAGGAAGCTTTCTTT. V and J are TRBV7-9 and TRBJ1-1; D gene ambiguous. The CDR3 runs 11 residues. The germline V gene encodes CDR1 SEHNR and CDR2 FQNEAQ (reference sequence).

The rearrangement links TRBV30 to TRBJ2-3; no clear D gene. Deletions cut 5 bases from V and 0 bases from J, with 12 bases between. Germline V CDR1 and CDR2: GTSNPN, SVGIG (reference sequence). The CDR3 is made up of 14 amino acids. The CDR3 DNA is TGTGCCTGGGCCCACGGCGGTAGCACAGATACGCAGTATTTT. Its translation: CAWAHGGSTDTQYF.

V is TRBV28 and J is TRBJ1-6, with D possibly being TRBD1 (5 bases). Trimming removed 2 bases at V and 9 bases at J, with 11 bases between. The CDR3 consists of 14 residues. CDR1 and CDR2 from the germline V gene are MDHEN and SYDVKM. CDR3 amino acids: CASSLGGRGSPLHF. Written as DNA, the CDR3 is TGTGCCAGCAGTTTAGGCGGGAGGGGTTCACCCCTCCACTTT.

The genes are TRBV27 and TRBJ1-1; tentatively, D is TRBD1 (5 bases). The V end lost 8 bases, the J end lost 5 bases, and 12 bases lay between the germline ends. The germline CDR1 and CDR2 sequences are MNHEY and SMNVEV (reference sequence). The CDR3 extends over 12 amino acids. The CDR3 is CASGRGYTEAFF. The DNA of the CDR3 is TGTGCCAGCGGCCGGGGGTATACTGAAGCTTTCTTT.

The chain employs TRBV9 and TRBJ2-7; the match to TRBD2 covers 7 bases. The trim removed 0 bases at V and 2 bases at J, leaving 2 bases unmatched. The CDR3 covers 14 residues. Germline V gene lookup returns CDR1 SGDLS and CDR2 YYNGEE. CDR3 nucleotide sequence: TGTGCCAGCAGCGTAGGCAGCGGGACCTACGAGCAGTACTTC. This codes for CASSVGSGTYEQYF.

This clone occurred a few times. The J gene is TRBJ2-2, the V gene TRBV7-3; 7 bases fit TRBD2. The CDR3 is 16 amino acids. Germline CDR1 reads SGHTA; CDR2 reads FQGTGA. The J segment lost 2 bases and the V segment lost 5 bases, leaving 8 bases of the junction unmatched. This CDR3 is CASSPRGGSNTGELFF. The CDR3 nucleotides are TGTGCCAGCAGCCCTCGGGGCGGGAGTAACACCGGGGAGCTGTTTTTT.

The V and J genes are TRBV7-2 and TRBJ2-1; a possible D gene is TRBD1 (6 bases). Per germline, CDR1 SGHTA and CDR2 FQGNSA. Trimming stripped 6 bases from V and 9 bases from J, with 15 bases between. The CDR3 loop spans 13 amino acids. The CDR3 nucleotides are TGTGCCAGCAGTCTGGACAGTCGGGTTGAGCAGTTCTTC. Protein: CASSLDSRVEQFF.

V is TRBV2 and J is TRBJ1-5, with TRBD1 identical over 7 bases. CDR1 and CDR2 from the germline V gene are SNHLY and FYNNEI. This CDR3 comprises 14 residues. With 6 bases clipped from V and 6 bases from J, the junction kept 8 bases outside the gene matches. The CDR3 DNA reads TGTGCCAGCAGCACCAGGGGGACGGGTCAGCCCCAGCATTTT. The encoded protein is CASSTRGTGQPQHF.

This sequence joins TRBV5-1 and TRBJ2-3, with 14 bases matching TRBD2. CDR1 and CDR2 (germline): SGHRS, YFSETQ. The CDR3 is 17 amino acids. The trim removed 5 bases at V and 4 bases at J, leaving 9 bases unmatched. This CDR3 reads CASSQPPGLAGADTQYF. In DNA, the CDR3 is TGCGCCAGCAGTCAACCCCCGGGACTAGCGGGAGCAGATACGCAGTATTTT.